This TCR beta chain came from a study of cytomegalovirus exposure and HLA in healthy donors (dated by TCRdb to 2017 to 2019). General notes on the study: In an earlier analysis of some 610 of the donors, 276 Gb of sequence data and 90 million to 120 million unique TCR beta sequences from about 190 million T cells were reported. An earlier analysis of a few hundred of the donors applied high-throughput TCR beta sequencing to assess whether each TCR beta V gene segment acted as functional or pseudogenic. High-throughput TCR immunosequencing, statistical association of individual TCRs with disease status, and machine learning were combined to predict cytomegalovirus infection status. Alongside the repertoire data, information on donor age, sex, ethnicity and CMV serostatus was compiled. Among the approximately 420 genotyped donors, around 81% belonged to the genetic ancestry cluster associated with self-reported Caucasian donors. The number of typed donors differed by locus: roughly 620-630 for A, B, C, DRB1 and DQB1; approximately 520 for DQA1; 606 for DPA1; and 400 to 480 for DPB1. Among about 400 genotyped donors of the cohort, an average of around 240,000 unique TCR beta nucleotide sequences was sequenced per donor, of which about 19% were non-productive. Genome-wide SNP genotypes for about three fifths of the 666 donors were used in a later genetic analysis, which treated that subset as a discovery cohort. Using immunosequencing, the study profiled T cell repertoires from some 670 subjects and related those repertoires to cytomegalovirus serostatus. HLA typing included class I and class II loci at four-digit resolution. A later analysis re-examined previously published TCR beta repertoires from 600 to 700 donors and added high-resolution HLA genotyping to investigate patterns of TCR occurrence. Every repertoire in the discovery cohort had been generated on one and the same sequencing platform. In the later analysis, no new phenotypic data were used to find candidate immune exposures; instead, reliance was placed on TCR beta sequences and their occurrence across donors. Roughly 5 DR-DQ haplotypes were treated as single units for association and clustering because of strong linkage in the cohort. An early release covering about 600 HLA-typed donors comprised about 300 gigabases of sequencing data and around 80 million unique TCR sequences. The study aimed to test whether cataloging public T cell receptors could reveal signatures of past pathogen exposure. A separate validation cohort of approximately 120 different subjects was used in addition to the 666-subject first cohort.

The CDR3 covers 15 residues, taking in both the cysteine and the phenylalanine. CDR3 DNA is the only sequence kept; it has 45 bases, read in frame from the first base. The V end loses 6 bases and the J end loses 4 bases, and a stretch of 16 bases separates them. CDR1 is given as SGHRS and CDR2 as YFSETQ, both from the germline V gene. Receptors were amplified or captured by the immunoSEQ multiplex PCR assay. For the multiplex PCR, a mixture combining 60 forward primers for TCR Vbeta segments and 13 reverse primers for TCR Jbeta segments was used. The CDR3 region of rearranged TCR beta genes was amplified from genomic DNA with a multiplex PCR assay. On the Illumina HiSeq System, the amplified TCR beta libraries were sequenced as 87-base-pair reads. As for how the authors treated the data: A later analysis tallied 75 million to 85 million unique TCR beta chains across the 650 to 750 repertoires, and approximately 12 million of those chains were shared by two or more donors. A nearest-neighbor algorithm error-corrected the raw reads and collapsed the reads into unique sequences, merging closely related sequences to remove PCR and sequencing errors. Alignment of CDR3 sequences to IMGT reference sequences was used to assign V, D and J gene segments. For a sequence to be retained, a match of at least six nucleotides was required to both a V gene segment and a J gene segment. Rearrangements were called productive when the CDR3 lacked stop codons and stayed in frame with V and J; all others were non-productive. CDR3 was defined by IMGT convention, running from the second conserved V-encoded cysteine to the conserved J-encoded phenylalanine. In an earlier analysis of some 550 of the donors, sequences lacking an unambiguous match to a single V gene segment were excluded. An earlier analysis of roughly 590 of the donors called V segments functional above 56.7% productive rearrangements and segregating when the between-donor standard deviation exceeded 5%. A statistical classification framework was built for diagnosing cytomegalovirus status from the catalog of TCR beta chain sequences. V and J gene assignment, in a later analysis, came from comparing TCR nucleotide sequences with IMGT/GENE-DB human TR gene sequences. Using the TCRdist pipeline, a later analysis assigned CDR3 sequences along with most-parsimonious VDJ recombination scenarios. In a later analysis, each TCR beta chain was defined by its CDR3 amino acid sequence together with its V-gene family, and reads without a unique V-gene family were excluded. In a later analysis, some 600 highly shared, low-generation-probability nucleotide sequences were removed to address suspected cross-contamination and a sequencing artifact. For each public chain, a later analysis derived a clonal expansion index from normalized ranks of inferred template counts within each repertoire. A later analysis computed generation probabilities with a VDJ recombination model fitted to out-of-frame rearrangements, and checked the results against IGoR. In a later analysis, hypergeometric tests were used to score TCR-TCR, TCR-HLA and TCR-CMV co-occurrence, with a repertoire-size bias correction applied to TCR pairs. In a later analysis, false discovery rates were estimated by permuting HLA or CMV assignments 20 times. In a later analysis, co-occurring TCRs were grouped using DBSCAN, with TCRdist sequence similarity added in when clustering inside HLA-allele-positive subsets. Repertoires with fewer than 30,000 or more than 120,000 public chains, plus five repertoires with anomalous nucleotide sharing, were excluded from co-occurrence clustering. As stored in TCRdb, this immuneACCESS dataset retains in-frame rearrangements with V and J assigned. A fraction of the clones does not appear; measured against another copy, unresolved V genes explain less than half of the discrepancy, and the remainder lacks a known reason. D and trimming were read from the DNA, whereas the V and J calls and clone size are those reported in that table. The sample table holds roughly 150,000 clones, of which approximately 80% were seen once. The leading ten clones occupy roughly 1.4% of the sample.

With respect to this clone: What antigen it recognizes has not been identified. Base-call qualities are not available, and no considerably larger clone is one nucleotide away.

What the research found in general, with its limitations: According to a later analysis, TCR association rates differed among HLA loci, with DRB1 alleles showing the most associated TCRs and HLA-C alleles showing the fewest. Sequencing depth was assumed to be roughly uniform across donors in the presence/absence analyses, though that assumption may not hold. A later analysis found that most CMV-associated TCR beta chains appeared HLA-restricted, with HLA associations seemingly driven largely by CMV exposure. In both the original and validation cohorts, the classifier was reported to diagnose cytomegalovirus status with high specificity and sensitivity. V-gene and J-gene trimming of TCR beta chains was associated with a missense DCLRE1C variant in a later genetic analysis, and the association was replicated in an independent cohort. The earlier analysis of about 600 of the donors excluded roughly 17 rarely observed V segments, including chromosome 9 orphons, because counts were too low. In a later analysis, over 15,000 TCR beta sequences were associated with specific HLA alleles at a false discovery rate of 0.05. The only immune exposure information available for the cohort was CMV serostatus. In a later genetic analysis, fewer N-insertions in productive TCRs were reported among donors in an Asian-associated ancestry cluster than the approximately 630-donor mean. The study gave a list of about 170 TCR beta chains associated with cytomegalovirus. In vitro tests confirmed that a few of the cytomegalovirus-associated TCR beta chains recognize cytomegalovirus antigens. Correlated functional status among segregating V segments might reflect linkage disequilibrium, but an unknown experimental factor could not be ruled out. A further reported finding was that TCR beta sequences accurately predicted the HLA-A and HLA-B alleles for most subjects in the first cohort. The 87-base-pair reads could not distinguish some IMGT-functional V segments, including TRBV6-2 and TRBV6-3, so those segments were excluded. Because some donors lacked HLA typing at each locus, the association tests relied only on the typed subset. Compared with equally common non-associated chains, HLA-associated TCR beta chains in a later analysis were more clonally expanded and had lower generation probabilities. Several of the top co-occurrence clusters appeared to be linked to parvovirus B19, influenza, CMV and Epstein-Barr virus, according to a later analysis. This cohort had only TCR beta chains sequenced, and the lack of alpha or paired-chain data limited which features could be detected. Assigning TCR associations to individual alleles was difficult when HLA alleles, especially DR and DQ, strongly co-occurred. The authors suggested that the approach could potentially be generalized to other disease states and immunological phenotypes. Most TCR sequences were seen in very few donors, while some public TCRs were found in many individuals. In an earlier analysis of some 540 of the donors, most TCR beta V segments appeared in productive rearrangements about 87% or about 30% of the time, broadly matching IMGT annotations. A cluster of highly shared sequence variants was judged likely to be a technical artifact of the sequencing pipeline.

In total, 666 healthy bone marrow donors made up the cohort. All cohort members were sampled while nominally healthy, although unrecorded immune exposures were likely present. The donor was CMV seronegative and belonged to the group of under 400 seronegative cohort members. Every donor gave a peripheral blood sample, and the peripheral blood mononuclear cells from that sample were used for TCR beta sequencing. The Qiagen DNeasy Blood Extraction Kit was used to extract genomic DNA from the blood cell samples. The chain was built from TRBV5-1 and TRBJ2-2; TRBD1 is a weak D gene call, 5 bases matching. Sequencing was carried out using PBMCs. This receptor was taken from a woman younger than 35 in good health and CMV-seronegative. CDR3 protein: CASMGQGLITGELFF. The sequenced DNA is TGCGCCAGCATGGGTCAGGGTTTAATCACCGGGGAGCTGTTTTTT.